The clone carrying this TCR beta chain was found a few times. The entry originates in a study of T cells in Graves' hyperthyroidism and ophthalmopathy. In the study overall: Peripheral blood was acquired at first diagnosis, ahead of any therapy whatsoever.

TCR beta CDR3 region amplification was performed from RNA transcripts. TCR CDR3 underwent first-round RT-PCR with the HTBI primer set. TCRdb ran MiXCR on the multiplex PCR reads and lists one entry per CDR3 protein. The table has about 640,000 distinct CDR3 sequences, 20% seen once. Criteria for exclusion of patients were uncontrolled infection, other autoimmune disease, pregnancy or lactation. It was 10 ml of fresh peripheral blood that supplied the PBMCs. V trimming: 3 bases; J trimming: 0 bases; junction bases outside the gene matches: 9. Germline lookup yields CDR1 DFQATT and CDR2 SNEGSKA (reference sequence). This CDR3 has 18 residues.

Sequencing was performed on blood. This sequence was found in a man younger than 40 with Graves' ophthalmopathy. The chain has TRBV20-1 and TRBJ2-3; 13 positions match TRBD2. In nucleotides, the CDR3 is TGCAGTGCTAGCCGACTAGCGGGAGGAGGACTTAGCACAGATACGCAGTATTTT. Protein product: CSASRLAGGGLSTDTQYF.